This T cell receptor (beta chain) was sequenced during a study of identifying expanded T cells in peripheral blood. Study conclusions and caveats: Approximately 1.1 clones differed between technical replicates, versus around 15 and 19 over time.

Healthy donors had no documented immune events, such as infections, while sampled. Germline V gives CDR1 MNHEY, CDR2 SMNVEV (reference sequence). The CDR3 runs to 14 residues. V shed 5 bases and J 5 bases; nucleotides not matched to a gene: 7. A remark on this clone: The antigen is unknown.

Profiling relied on immunoSEQ multiplex PCR, and the TCRdb table lists in-frame clones only, not all of them. The sample records tens of thousands of clones, more than 75% being singletons. The J gene is TRBJ2-7, the V gene TRBV27; 9 bases agree with TRBD1. The sequence was obtained from a person aged 18 to 70 in good health. Sequenced material: blood. CDR3 DNA: TGTGCCAGCAGTCCCGGGACAGGGTACAACGAGCAGTACTTC. Protein product: CASSPGTGYNEQYF.